These 8 T cell receptor beta chains were all obtained from the same sample, sequenced in a study of T cell repertoires in cytomegalovirus infection. TCRdb recomputed calls from the reads with MiXCR, one row per CDR3 protein. This sample yields tens of thousands of distinct CDR3 sequences, of which nearly 20% are seen a single time; about 53% belongs to the top ten. What these receptors recognize is not known. The sequences come from CD8+ T cells from cultured PBMCs, collected from culture after CMV antigen stimulation. These TCRs come from a human donor in good health (CMV status not recorded). Some clones in this sample may be carry-over from other donors' samples.

This clonotype was detected a few times. This rearrangement joins TRBV9 to TRBJ2-1, with TRBD1 matching over 8 bases. Germline CDR1 reads SGDLS; CDR2 reads YYNGEE. This CDR3 is built from 14 residues. The junction had 5 bases not matched to a gene; V was cut back by 3 bases and J by 6 bases. CDR3 amino acids: CASSGFTGGNEQFF. The CDR3 DNA reads as TGTGCCAGCAGCGGTTTTACAGGGGGCAATGAGCAGTTCTTC.

A few counts support this clonotype. The chain links TRBV7-8 to TRBJ2-7, with D maybe TRBD1 (6 bases). V dropped 2 bases and J dropped 1 base, with 18 bases sitting between them. Germline loops: CDR1 SGHVS, CDR2 FQNEAQ. The CDR3 loop spans 17 amino acids. The CDR3 DNA sequence: TGTGCCAGCAGCTTATTATCAGCCCAGGGGCTGTCCTACGAGCAGTACTTC. It specifies CASSLLSAQGLSYEQYF.

With regard to this clonotype: A much larger clone is a single base away; this may be a read error. The genes are TRBV5-1 and TRBJ2-7, with no clear D. From germline, CDR1 is SGHRS and CDR2 YFSETQ. The CDR3 sequence is 13 residues long. CDR3 nucleotides: TGCGCCAGCGGCTTATCCGGTACCTACGAGCAGTACTTC. Translated, it gives CASGLSGTYEQYF. The full variable domain, in which reference TRBV5-1 and TRBJ2-7 provide the parts outside the CDR3, is KAGVTQTPRYLIKTRGQQVTLSCSPISGHRSVSWYQQTPGQGLQFLFEYFSETQRNKGNFPGRFSGRQFSNSRSEMNVSTLELGDSALYLCASGLSGTYEQYFGPGTRLTVT.

The rearrangement uses TRBV19 and TRBJ1-3, with 11 bases matching TRBD1. The germline V gene encodes CDR1 LNHDA and CDR2 SQIVND (reference sequence). The trim removed 5 bases at V and 2 bases at J, leaving 5 bases unmatched. The CDR3 has 16 residues. CDR3 DNA: TGTGCCAGTAGTCTACCGGGACAGGGGGCTGGAAACACCATATATTTT. This codes for CASSLPGQGAGNTIYF.

This chain joins TRBV18 and TRBJ2-7, with no clear D. Trimming stripped 4 bases from V and 1 base from J, with 17 bases between. Germline V gene data show CDR1 as KGHSH and CDR2 as LQKENI. The CDR3 is 16 residues long. In nucleotides, the CDR3 is TGTGCCAGCTCACTTAGTGACTGGGCTGCATCCTACGAGCAGTACTTC. Translating it yields CASSLSDWAASYEQYF.

Many counts were recorded for this clonotype. V gene TRBV11-2 combines with J gene TRBJ2-7, with 9 bases aligning to TRBD1. V shed 3 bases and J 0 bases; nucleotides not matched to a gene: 3. The CDR3 loop spans 15 amino acids. The germline CDR1 and CDR2 sequences are SGHAT and FQNNGV. Written as DNA, the CDR3 is TGTGCCAGCAGCTTGTACAGGGGGCTCTCCTACGAGCAGTACTTC. As protein: CASSLYRGLSYEQYF. Looking up the rest from reference TRBV11-2 and TRBJ2-7 gives the full variable domain: EAGVAQSPRYKIIEKRQSVAFWCNPISGHATLYWYQQILGQGPKLLIQFQNNGVVDDSQLPKDRFSAERLKGVDSTLKIQPAKLEDSAVYLCASSLYRGLSYEQYFGPGTRLTVT.

V and J are TRBV11-2 and TRBJ1-5, with D perhaps matching TRBD1 (6 bases). The V end lost 2 bases, the J end lost 10 bases, and 15 bases lay between the germline ends. The CDR3 totals 14 residues. Germline CDR1 and CDR2: SGHAT and FQNNGV. The CDR3 reads CASSLTEGGNPQHF. In nucleotides, the CDR3 is TGTGCCAGCAGCTTAACTGAAGGGGGGAATCCCCAGCATTTT.

This clonotype was detected ten times or more. The chain is built from TRBV27 and TRBJ2-1, with D perhaps matching TRBD1 or TRBD2 (6 bases each). There are 14 residues in the CDR3. Germline values: CDR1 MNHEY, CDR2 SMNVEV (reference sequence). V was trimmed by 6 bases and J by 3 bases, leaving 12 bases between them. CDR3 loop: CASRDGGGYNEQFF. CDR3 in DNA: TGTGCCAGCAGGGACGGAGGGGGCTACAATGAGCAGTTCTTC.